This T cell receptor (beta chain) was recorded in a study of blood T cell repertoires in COVID-19. Looking at the study overall: Samples taken during acute and convalescent COVID-19 were collected in the United States, Italy and Spain.

Authors' analysis steps: Reference gene primer amplification gave nucleated cell count estimates. TCRdb's copy holds only in-frame clones and misses some; the assay was immunoSEQ multiplex PCR. The D gene and trimming were derived from the DNA, and the V and J assignments and clone size from that table. The table lists 180,000 or so clones, over 70% of them singletons. A Seattle source enrolled patients during active infection and followed them longitudinally. This sequence was found in a woman in her thirties or forties with COVID-19, enrolled during active disease. The sequenced sample was peripheral blood.

The CDR3 loop is CASSYRGRRRVHEQYF. Written as DNA, the CDR3 is TGTGCCAGCAGTTACAGGGGGCGCCGGCGTGTCCACGAGCAGTACTTC. The V gene is TRBV28, the J gene TRBJ2-7; TRBD1 matches 9 bases. CDR1 MDHEN and CDR2 SYDVKM come from the germline V gene. CDR3 length: 16 amino acids. With V trimmed by 4 bases and J by 5 bases, 12 bases remained unmatched.